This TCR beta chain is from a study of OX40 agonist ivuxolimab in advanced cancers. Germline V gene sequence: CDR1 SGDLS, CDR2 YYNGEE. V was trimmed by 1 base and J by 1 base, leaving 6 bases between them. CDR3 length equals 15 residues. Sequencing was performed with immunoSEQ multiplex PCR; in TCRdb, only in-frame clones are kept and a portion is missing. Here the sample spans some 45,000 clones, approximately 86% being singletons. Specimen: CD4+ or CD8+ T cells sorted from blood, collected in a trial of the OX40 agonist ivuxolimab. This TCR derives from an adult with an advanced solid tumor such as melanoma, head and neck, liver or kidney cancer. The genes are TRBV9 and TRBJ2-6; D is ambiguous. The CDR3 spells CASSVRRSGANVLTF. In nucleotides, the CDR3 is TGTGCCAGCAGCGTACGAAGGTCTGGGGCCAACGTCCTGACTTTC.